The rows below give T cell receptor beta chains drawn from one sample of a study of blood T cell repertoires in COVID-19. Sequencing used immunoSEQ multiplex PCR; TCRdb keeps in-frame clones, though not all of them. This table holds a few hundred thousand clones, about nine tenths found once. The sample consisted of peripheral blood. The receptors were sampled from a man in his fifties or sixties with active or convalescent COVID-19. Each CDR3 is given with its conserved first and last residue. The D gene is left open where the match is weak. Where a row states a size, it is once, few, many or the class of an expanded clone; other rows omit it.

d_call: TRBD1; v_call: TRBV7-2; clone_size: -; j_call: TRBJ2-7; cdr3_aa: CASSANRGSFYEQYF; cdr3_nt: TGTGCCAGCAGCGCGAACAGGGGGTCCTTCTACGAGCAGTACTTC
d_call: -; v_call: TRBV10-3; clone_size: -; j_call: TRBJ1-6; cdr3_aa: CAITPGVPSPLHF; cdr3_nt: TGTGCCATCACCCCGGGGGTACCTTCACCCCTCCACTTT
d_call: -; v_call: TRBV7-7; clone_size: -; j_call: TRBJ2-7; cdr3_aa: CASSPSHAGPYEQYF; cdr3_nt: TGTGCTAGCAGCCCGTCGCACGCGGGTCCCTACGAGCAGTACTTC
d_call: -; v_call: TRBV28; clone_size: -; j_call: TRBJ1-1; cdr3_aa: CASIEHGNTEAFF; cdr3_nt: TGTGCCAGCATCGAGCACGGGAACACTGAAGCTTTCTTT
d_call: TRBD1; v_call: TRBV19; clone_size: -; j_call: TRBJ1-5; cdr3_aa: CASRDRDQPQHF; cdr3_nt: TGTGCCAGTAGAGACAGGGACCAGCCCCAGCATTTT
d_call: TRBD1; v_call: TRBV30; clone_size: -; j_call: TRBJ2-5; cdr3_aa: CAWSPGGAGTQYF; cdr3_nt: TGTGCCTGGAGTCCAGGGGGCGCCGGGACCCAGTACTTC
d_call: -; v_call: TRBV10-3; clone_size: -; j_call: TRBJ1-2; cdr3_aa: CAISDRGEMDGYTF; cdr3_nt: TGTGCCATCAGTGACAGGGGAGAGATGGATGGCTACACCTTC
d_call: TRBD1; v_call: TRBV25-1; clone_size: -; j_call: TRBJ2-3; cdr3_aa: CASSAGGGTDTQYF; cdr3_nt: TGTGCCAGCAGCGCAGGGGGCGGCACAGATACGCAGTATTTT
d_call: TRBD1; v_call: TRBV7-7; clone_size: -; j_call: TRBJ1-4; cdr3_aa: CASSSRVGQGNEKLFF; cdr3_nt: TGTGCTAGCAGTTCCCGGGTCGGACAGGGTAATGAAAAACTGTTTTTT
d_call: TRBD1; v_call: TRBV2; clone_size: -; j_call: TRBJ1-4; cdr3_aa: CATRQGGEKLFF; cdr3_nt: TGTGCCACCCGACAGGGGGGTGAAAAACTGTTTTTT
d_call: -; v_call: TRBV5-1; clone_size: -; j_call: TRBJ1-1; cdr3_aa: CASSLAIGVPEAFF; cdr3_nt: TGCGCCAGCAGCTTGGCTATCGGAGTTCCTGAAGCTTTCTTT
d_call: TRBD1; v_call: TRBV19; clone_size: -; j_call: TRBJ2-7; cdr3_aa: CASSMGTGTDLYEQYF; cdr3_nt: TGTGCCAGTAGTATGGGGACCGGGACAGACCTTTACGAGCAGTACTTC
d_call: -; v_call: TRBV28; clone_size: -; j_call: TRBJ1-2; cdr3_aa: CASSLSQGGYTF; cdr3_nt: TGTGCCAGCAGTTTATCGCAGGGTGGCTACACCTTC
d_call: -; v_call: TRBV5-1; clone_size: -; j_call: TRBJ2-3; cdr3_aa: CASSLEGGEDTQYF; cdr3_nt: TGCGCCAGCAGCTTGGAAGGGGGGGAAGATACGCAGTATTTT
d_call: -; v_call: TRBV28; clone_size: -; j_call: TRBJ1-2; cdr3_aa: CASRRTGYDGYTF; cdr3_nt: TGTGCCAGCAGGAGAACAGGGTATGATGGCTACACCTTC
d_call: TRBD2; v_call: TRBV11-2; clone_size: -; j_call: TRBJ2-1; cdr3_aa: CASRPFGLGVHNEQFF; cdr3_nt: TGTGCCAGCAGACCATTCGGACTAGGCGTTCACAATGAGCAGTTCTTC
d_call: TRBD1; v_call: TRBV2; clone_size: many; j_call: TRBJ1-3; cdr3_aa: CASRQDRDQQNTIYF; cdr3_nt: TGTGCCAGCAGGCAAGACAGGGATCAACAAAACACCATATATTTT
d_call: -; v_call: TRBV7-8; clone_size: -; j_call: TRBJ1-1; cdr3_aa: CASSLNQNTEAFF; cdr3_nt: TGTGCCAGCAGCTTAAATCAGAACACTGAAGCTTTCTTT
d_call: -; v_call: TRBV5-5; clone_size: -; j_call: TRBJ1-1; cdr3_aa: CASSLSSQMSNTEAFF; cdr3_nt: TGTGCCAGCAGCTTGTCCAGTCAGATGTCAAACACTGAAGCTTTCTTT
d_call: TRBD1; v_call: TRBV6-5; clone_size: -; j_call: TRBJ1-1; cdr3_aa: CASSSTGASETEAFF; cdr3_nt: TGTGCCAGCAGTTCGACAGGGGCTTCGGAGACTGAAGCTTTCTTT
d_call: TRBD1; v_call: TRBV6-2/TRBV6-3; clone_size: -; j_call: TRBJ1-2; cdr3_aa: CASSYSPGQGNYYGYTF; cdr3_nt: TGTGCCAGCAGTTACTCCCCGGGACAGGGGAATTACTATGGCTACACCTTC
d_call: -; v_call: TRBV3-1/TRBV3-2; clone_size: -; j_call: TRBJ2-1; cdr3_aa: CASSQDTGEWNEQFF; cdr3_nt: TGTGCCAGCAGCCAAGATACGGGGGAGTGGAATGAGCAGTTCTTC
d_call: -; v_call: TRBV5-1; clone_size: -; j_call: TRBJ2-7; cdr3_aa: CASSLEPIPGNYEQYF; cdr3_nt: TGCGCCAGCAGCTTGGAACCCATTCCGGGGAACTACGAGCAGTACTTC
d_call: TRBD2; v_call: TRBV4-1; clone_size: -; j_call: TRBJ2-1; cdr3_aa: CASSQVEGAKMGLAGGYNEQFF; cdr3_nt: TGCGCCAGCAGCCAAGTTGAGGGGGCGAAGATGGGACTAGCGGGAGGATACAATGAGCAGTTCTTC
d_call: -; v_call: TRBV6-5; clone_size: -; j_call: TRBJ1-2; cdr3_aa: CASSLLGANNYGYTF; cdr3_nt: TGTGCCAGCAGTCTACTAGGCGCCAACAACTATGGCTACACCTTC
d_call: TRBD1; v_call: TRBV5-1; clone_size: -; j_call: TRBJ1-3; cdr3_aa: CASSFEGAPGNTIYF; cdr3_nt: TGCGCCAGCAGCTTCGAGGGGGCGCCTGGAAACACCATATATTTT
d_call: -; v_call: TRBV9; clone_size: -; j_call: TRBJ2-2; cdr3_aa: CASSPVGTTGELFF; cdr3_nt: TGTGCCAGCAGCCCCGTCGGGACAACCGGGGAGCTGTTTTTT
d_call: -; v_call: TRBV10-3; clone_size: -; j_call: TRBJ2-7; cdr3_aa: CAISNTGTYEQYF; cdr3_nt: TGTGCCATCAGTAACACCGGGACCTACGAGCAGTACTTC
d_call: TRBD1; v_call: TRBV7-9; clone_size: -; j_call: TRBJ1-6; cdr3_aa: CASSRTGDDSPLHF; cdr3_nt: TGTGCCAGCAGCAGGACAGGGGACGATTCACCCCTCCACTTT
d_call: TRBD1; v_call: TRBV10-3; clone_size: -; j_call: TRBJ2-1; cdr3_aa: CAIGQGSREQFF; cdr3_nt: TGTGCCATCGGACAGGGTTCAAGAGAGCAGTTCTTC
d_call: -; v_call: TRBV4-3; clone_size: once; j_call: TRBJ1-6; cdr3_aa: CASSQDSRGDSPLHF; cdr3_nt: TGCGCCAGCAGCCAAGATAGTCGGGGGGACTCACCCCTCCACTTT
d_call: TRBD2; v_call: TRBV30; clone_size: -; j_call: TRBJ2-1; cdr3_aa: CASSGGPRGNEQFF; cdr3_nt: TGTGCCTCCTCGGGGGGGCCGAGGGGAAATGAGCAGTTCTTC
d_call: -; v_call: TRBV28; clone_size: -; j_call: TRBJ1-1; cdr3_aa: CASSPTAGKGGTEAFF; cdr3_nt: TGTGCCAGCAGCCCCACAGCAGGGAAAGGGGGCACTGAAGCTTTCTTT
d_call: -; v_call: TRBV6-5; clone_size: -; j_call: TRBJ2-6; cdr3_aa: CASVKFSGANVLTF; cdr3_nt: TGTGCCAGCGTCAAATTCTCTGGGGCCAACGTCCTGACTTTC
d_call: -; v_call: TRBV18; clone_size: -; j_call: TRBJ2-7; cdr3_aa: CASSPWTASYEQYF; cdr3_nt: TGTGCCAGCTCACCCTGGACAGCCTCCTACGAGCAGTACTTC
d_call: -; v_call: TRBV7-3; clone_size: -; j_call: TRBJ1-3; cdr3_aa: CASSPSGGNTIYF; cdr3_nt: TGTGCCAGCAGCCCCTCAGGGGGAAACACCATATATTTT
d_call: -; v_call: TRBV3-1/TRBV3-2; clone_size: -; j_call: TRBJ2-1; cdr3_aa: CASRSPLNNEQFF; cdr3_nt: TGTGCCAGCAGATCCCCTCTTAACAATGAGCAGTTCTTC
d_call: TRBD1; v_call: TRBV28; clone_size: -; j_call: TRBJ1-4; cdr3_aa: CASSSGGQGLEKLFF; cdr3_nt: TGTGCCAGCAGTTCCGGCGGACAGGGTTTAGAAAAACTGTTTTTT
d_call: -; v_call: TRBV29-1; clone_size: -; j_call: TRBJ2-2; cdr3_aa: CSANGRLNTGELFF; cdr3_nt: TGCAGCGCAAATGGCAGGCTAAACACCGGGGAGCTGTTTTTT
d_call: -; v_call: TRBV5-1; clone_size: -; j_call: TRBJ2-3; cdr3_aa: CASKEAARDTQYF; cdr3_nt: TGCGCCAGCAAAGAGGCAGCGAGAGATACGCAGTATTTT
d_call: TRBD1; v_call: TRBV7-9; clone_size: -; j_call: TRBJ2-7; cdr3_aa: CASSSTGGPREQYF; cdr3_nt: TGTGCCAGCAGCTCAACAGGGGGCCCACGCGAGCAGTACTTC
d_call: -; v_call: TRBV5-6; clone_size: -; j_call: TRBJ1-2; cdr3_aa: CASSLNGYGYTF; cdr3_nt: TGTGCCAGCAGCTTGAACGGCTATGGCTACACCTTC
d_call: TRBD2; v_call: TRBV10-3; clone_size: -; j_call: TRBJ2-7; cdr3_aa: CAISWGEGSYEQYF; cdr3_nt: TGTGCCATCAGCTGGGGGGAGGGCTCCTACGAGCAGTACTTC
d_call: TRBD2; v_call: TRBV7-6; clone_size: -; j_call: TRBJ2-5; cdr3_aa: CASSARLGLGQETQYF; cdr3_nt: TGTGCCAGCAGCGCCAGGTTGGGACTAGGCCAAGAGACCCAGTACTTC
d_call: -; v_call: TRBV7-8; clone_size: -; j_call: TRBJ1-5; cdr3_aa: CASSYDRYSNQPQHF; cdr3_nt: TGTGCCAGCAGCTACGACAGATATAGCAATCAGCCCCAGCATTTT
d_call: TRBD2; v_call: TRBV7-8; clone_size: -; j_call: TRBJ2-1; cdr3_aa: CASSLGSGGLDNEQFF; cdr3_nt: TGTGCCAGCAGCTTAGGAAGCGGGGGCCTGGACAATGAGCAGTTCTTC
d_call: -; v_call: TRBV28; clone_size: -; j_call: TRBJ1-1; cdr3_aa: CASSTGILKAFF; cdr3_nt: TGTGCCAGCAGTACGGGAATTCTGAAAGCTTTCTTT
d_call: TRBD1; v_call: TRBV7-8; clone_size: once; j_call: TRBJ1-4; cdr3_aa: CASSSPDRGNEKLFF; cdr3_nt: TGTGCCAGCAGCTCTCCGGACAGGGGTAATGAAAAACTGTTTTTT
d_call: -; v_call: TRBV28; clone_size: -; j_call: TRBJ1-3; cdr3_aa: CASTGAGNTIYF; cdr3_nt: TGTGCCAGCACAGGGGCTGGAAACACCATATATTTT
d_call: -; v_call: TRBV9; clone_size: few; j_call: TRBJ2-1; cdr3_aa: CASSVSGDSYNEQFF; cdr3_nt: TGTGCCAGCAGCGTTTCAGGGGATTCCTACAATGAGCAGTTCTTC